Listed below are T cell receptor beta chains from one sample, sequenced in a study of neurological immune-mediated disorders. TCRdb fed the 5' RACE reads into MiXCR, producing one record per CDR3 protein. The sample lists 50,000 or so distinct CDR3 sequences, roughly 11% occurring once. The sequencing sample was made of PBMCs. Every receptor here comes from a man in his 60s in good health. Each CDR3 is given with its conserved first and last residue. The D gene is left open where the match is weak. The listing skips clone size in some rows; elsewhere it reads once, few, many or a size class.

>TRBJ2-7|-|many|TRBV29-1
TGCAGCGTGGGGGACGATGGACCCGAGCAGTACTTC
CSVGDDGPEQYF
>TRBJ1-2|-|many|TRBV4-3
TGCGCCAGCAGCCAAGCTACATACTATGACTACACCTTC
CASSQATYYDYTF
>TRBJ1-2|-|many|TRBV28
TGTGCCAGCAGTGCCGAGACACCGATGGGCTATGGCTACACCTTC
CASSAETPMGYGYTF
>TRBJ1-2|-|many|TRBV5-6
TGTGCCAGCGGGACTGGAGGGAATGGCTACACCTTC
CASGTGGNGYTF
>TRBJ1-2|-|many|TRBV7-8
TGTGCCAGCAGCTTAGCCCCAGGGGAAGATGACTATGGCTACACCTTC
CASSLAPGEDDYGYTF
>TRBJ2-5|TRBD2|many|TRBV11-2
TGTGCCAGCAGCTTAGGTTTTAACGGGGGGGCCGGAGAGACCCAGTACTTC
CASSLGFNGGAGETQYF
>TRBJ2-5|-|-|TRBV7-6
TGTGCCAGCAGCTTTAGGGGGGGGTTCCAAGAGACCCAGTACTTC
CASSFRGGFQETQYF
>TRBJ1-1|TRBD1|many|TRBV20-1
TGCAGTGCTAGACCTTCAACAGGGGCAGCTGAAGCTTTCTTT
CSARPSTGAAEAFF
>TRBJ2-3|TRBD2|many|TRBV9
TGTGCCAGCAGCGTTTCGGCTAGCGGGGGGGAAGATACGCAGTATTTT
CASSVSASGGEDTQYF
>TRBJ2-7|TRBD1|-|TRBV11-2
TGTGCCAGCAGCTCGCCGGGACAGGGGGCCTCCTACGAGCAGTACTTC
CASSSPGQGASYEQYF
>TRBJ2-5|-|many|TRBV7-9
TGTGCCAGCAGCTCCCCGATGCGTCGGGAGACCCAGTACTTC
CASSSPMRRETQYF
>TRBJ1-5|TRBD1|many|TRBV20-1
TGCAGTGCCCTAAGTTGGGGACAGGGAGGGTACAATCAGCCCCAGCATTTT
CSALSWGQGGYNQPQHF
>TRBJ1-5|-|-|TRBV20-1
TGCAGTGCACAGAGGGATGTTCCGGGGGCTCGGAATCATCCCCAGCATTTT
CSAQRDVPGARNHPQHF
>TRBJ2-3|TRBD2|many|TRBV7-9
TGTGCCAGCAGCGAGCGGGGCGGGGTGACAGATACGCAGTATTTT
CASSERGGVTDTQYF
>TRBJ1-2|-|many|TRBV9
TGTGCCAGCAGTGTAACCAGGGTCGGGATCTATGGCTACACCTTC
CASSVTRVGIYGYTF
>TRBJ1-6|TRBD1|-|TRBV6-6
TGTGCCAGCAGTTTACCGGGACAGGAATCACCCCTCCACTTT
CASSLPGQESPLHF
>TRBJ2-7|-|many|TRBV6-1
TGTGCCAGCAGTGAAGGGGCCGGTCTTGAGCAGTACTTC
CASSEGAGLEQYF
>TRBJ2-5|-|many|TRBV7-2
TGTGCCAGCAGCTTAGCGGGCCGACAGATTCAAGAGACCCAGTACTTC
CASSLAGRQIQETQYF
>TRBJ2-5|TRBD1|many|TRBV12-3/TRBV12-4
TGTGCCAGCAGTCTCCGGACAGGGGGCATGGGGGAGACCCAGTACTTC
CASSLRTGGMGETQYF
>TRBJ2-3|-|many|TRBV6-6
TGTGCCAGCAGGTTCGGGGACGTTGGACCTAGCACAGATACGCAGTATTTT
CASRFGDVGPSTDTQYF
>TRBJ2-7|-|-|TRBV6-5
TGTGCCAGCAGCCTCTCAGGAGGGAAAGGGGCCTACGAGCAGTACTTC
CASSLSGGKGAYEQYF
>TRBJ2-1|TRBD2|many|TRBV5-1
TGCGCCAGCAGCCCCGGGGGGGCCCCGGATGAGCAGTTCTTC
CASSPGGAPDEQFF